A selection of T cell receptor beta chains follows, all from one sample in a study of T cell repertoires and HLA-DP antigens. The antigens these receptors bind are not known. Generated by immunoSEQ multiplex PCR, the TCRdb table keeps only in-frame clones and is missing some. In the table there are around 100,000 clones, 92% of which are singletons. Sequencing was performed on CD4+ T cells from PBMCs. Every receptor here comes from a woman between 18 and 30 years old in good health and CMV-seronegative. Each CDR3 is given with its conserved first and last residue. Each record gives: CDR3 length, D gene, V gene, CDR3 protein. The D gene is left open where the match is weak.

len: 15
d_gene: TRBD2
v_gene: TRBV28
CDR3aa: CASSSPGGVHNEQFF

len: 14
d_gene: -
v_gene: TRBV6-6
CDR3aa: CASSYGGSYNEQFF

len: 13
d_gene: -
v_gene: TRBV28
CDR3aa: CASRSRSNQPQHF

len: 15
d_gene: -
v_gene: TRBV11-2
CDR3aa: CASSGGAKNTGELFF

len: 17
d_gene: TRBD2
v_gene: TRBV4-1
CDR3aa: CASSQANSGREQETQYF

len: 15
d_gene: TRBD1
v_gene: TRBV19
CDR3aa: CASNRDRNSYNEQFF

len: 13
d_gene: -
v_gene: TRBV6-1
CDR3aa: CASIPAGLGGYTF

len: 14
d_gene: -
v_gene: TRBV2
CDR3aa: CAKTRLQLDYGYTF

len: 15
d_gene: TRBD2
v_gene: TRBV10-3
CDR3aa: CAISGTSGYQETQYF

len: 13
d_gene: -
v_gene: TRBV9
CDR3aa: CASSVDAKNIQYF

len: 14
d_gene: -
v_gene: TRBV30
CDR3aa: CAWKVGGGPYGYTF

len: 14
d_gene: TRBD1
v_gene: TRBV6-6
CDR3aa: CASSLAGTGGEAFF

len: 16
d_gene: -
v_gene: TRBV28
CDR3aa: CASSLISTGSSYEQYF

len: 13
d_gene: TRBD1
v_gene: TRBV5-6
CDR3aa: CASRGQGADGYTF

len: 15
d_gene: TRBD1
v_gene: TRBV9
CDR3aa: CASSVRDSFTGELFF

len: 16
d_gene: TRBD1
v_gene: TRBV5-6
CDR3aa: CASSWTAGQMNTEAFF

len: 11
d_gene: -
v_gene: TRBV7-9
CDR3aa: CAGGSGNTIYF

len: 16
d_gene: -
v_gene: TRBV19
CDR3aa: CASSIQTTGMNTEAFF

len: 13
d_gene: -
v_gene: TRBV5-1
CDR3aa: CASSTATNEKLFF

len: 15
d_gene: -
v_gene: TRBV19
CDR3aa: CASSIGGQSYNEQFF

len: 16
d_gene: TRBD1
v_gene: TRBV7-2
CDR3aa: CASSRHRGWTGNEQFF